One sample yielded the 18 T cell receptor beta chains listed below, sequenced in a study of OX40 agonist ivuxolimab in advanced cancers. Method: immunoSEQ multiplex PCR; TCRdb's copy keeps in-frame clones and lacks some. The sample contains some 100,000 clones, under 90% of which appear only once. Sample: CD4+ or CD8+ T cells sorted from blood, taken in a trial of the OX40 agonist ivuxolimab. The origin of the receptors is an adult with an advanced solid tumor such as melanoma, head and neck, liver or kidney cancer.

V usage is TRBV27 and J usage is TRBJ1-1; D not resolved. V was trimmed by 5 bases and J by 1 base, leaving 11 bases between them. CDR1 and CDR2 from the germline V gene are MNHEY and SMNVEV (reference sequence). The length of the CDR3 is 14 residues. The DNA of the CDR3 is TGTGCCAGCAGTCCCCCCCCGGAGAACACTGAAGCTTTCTTT. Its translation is CASSPPPENTEAFF.

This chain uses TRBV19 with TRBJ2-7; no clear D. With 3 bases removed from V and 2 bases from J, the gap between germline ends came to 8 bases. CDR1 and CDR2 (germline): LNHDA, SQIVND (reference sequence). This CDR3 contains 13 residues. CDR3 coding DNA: TGTGCCAGTAGTATCCAGATGGCCTACGAGCAGTACTTC. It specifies CASSIQMAYEQYF.

The CDR3 sequence is CASSPREGPSTNEKLFF. Written as DNA, the CDR3 is TGTGCCAGCTCACCACGTGAGGGCCCATCAACTAATGAAAAACTGTTTTTT. This chain connects TRBV18 to TRBJ1-4; no clear D gene. V was trimmed by 1 base and J by 0 bases, leaving 12 bases between them. The germline gives CDR1 KGHSH, CDR2 LQKENI. This CDR3 contains 17 residues.

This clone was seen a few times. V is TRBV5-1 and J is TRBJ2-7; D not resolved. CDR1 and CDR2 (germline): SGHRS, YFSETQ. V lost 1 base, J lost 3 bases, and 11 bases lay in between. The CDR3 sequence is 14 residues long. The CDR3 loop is CASSLSFGDYEQYF. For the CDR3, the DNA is TGCGCCAGCAGCTTGTCGTTTGGGGACTACGAGCAGTACTTC.

CDR3 bases: TGTGCCAGCCGCTCCTACAATGAGCAGTTCTTC. Translated: CASRSYNEQFF. The chain carries TRBV28 and TRBJ2-1, with D unresolved. V was pared by 8 bases and J by 0 bases, with 2 bases between. CDR1 and CDR2 from the germline V gene are MDHEN and SYDVKM. The CDR3 length is 11 residues.

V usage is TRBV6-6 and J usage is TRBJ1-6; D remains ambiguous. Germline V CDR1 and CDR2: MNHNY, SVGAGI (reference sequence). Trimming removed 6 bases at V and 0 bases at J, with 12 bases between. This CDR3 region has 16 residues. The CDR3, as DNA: TGTGCCAGCAGGCTCACACGGAACTCCTATAATTCACCCCTCCACTTT. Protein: CASRLTRNSYNSPLHF.

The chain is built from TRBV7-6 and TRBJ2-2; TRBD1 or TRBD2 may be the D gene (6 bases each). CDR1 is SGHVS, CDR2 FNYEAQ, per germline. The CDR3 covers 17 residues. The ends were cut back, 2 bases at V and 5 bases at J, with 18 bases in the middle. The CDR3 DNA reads TGTGCCAGCAGCTTACCACGGAAACAGGGAGGTACCGGGGAGCTGTTTTTT. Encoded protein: CASSLPRKQGGTGELFF.

Written as DNA, the CDR3 is TGTGCCAGCAGCTTAGTTCTCACTAACTATGGCTACACCTTC. Protein: CASSLVLTNYGYTF. The chain has TRBV7-2 and TRBJ1-2, with D unresolved. The CDR3 covers 14 residues. The germline gives CDR1 SGHTA, CDR2 FQGNSA. Trimming removed 1 base from V and 0 bases from J, with 6 bases in between.

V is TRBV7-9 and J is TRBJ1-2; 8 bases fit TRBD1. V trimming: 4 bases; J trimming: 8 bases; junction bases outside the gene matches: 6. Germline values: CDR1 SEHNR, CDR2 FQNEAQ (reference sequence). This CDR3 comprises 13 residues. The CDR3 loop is CASSSLDRGGYTF. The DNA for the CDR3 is TGTGCCAGCAGCTCCTTAGACAGGGGAGGCTACACCTTC.

This chain's CDR3 is CASSIGLAGSDTQYF. CDR3 nucleotides: TGTGCCAGTAGTATAGGTCTAGCGGGGTCAGATACGCAGTATTTT. The genes are TRBV19 and TRBJ2-3; the match to TRBD2 covers 9 bases. This CDR3 contains 15 residues. Germline loops: CDR1 LNHDA, CDR2 SQIVND (reference sequence). Losses at the gene ends were 1 base for V and 4 bases for J; bases not matched to a gene: 3.

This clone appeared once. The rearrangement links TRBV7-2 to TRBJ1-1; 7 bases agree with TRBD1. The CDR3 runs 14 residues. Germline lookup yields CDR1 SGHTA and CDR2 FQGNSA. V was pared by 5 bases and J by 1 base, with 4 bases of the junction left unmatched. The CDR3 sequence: CASSTGVGNTEAFF. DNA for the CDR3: TGTGCCAGCAGCACAGGGGTTGGGAACACTGAAGCTTTCTTT.

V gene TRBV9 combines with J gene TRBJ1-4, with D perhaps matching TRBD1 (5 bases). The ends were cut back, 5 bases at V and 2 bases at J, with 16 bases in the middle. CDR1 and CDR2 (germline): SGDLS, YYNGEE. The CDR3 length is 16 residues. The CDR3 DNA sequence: TGTGCCAGCAGGGGAAGGACAAGTCCTACTAATGAAAAACTGTTTTTT. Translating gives CASRGRTSPTNEKLFF. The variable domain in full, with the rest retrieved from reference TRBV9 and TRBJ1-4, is DSGVTQTPKHLITATGQRVTLRCSPRSGDLSVYWYQQSLDQGLQFLIQYYNGEERAKGNILERFSAQQFPDLHSELNLSSLELGDSALYFCASRGRTSPTNEKLFFGSGTQLSVL.

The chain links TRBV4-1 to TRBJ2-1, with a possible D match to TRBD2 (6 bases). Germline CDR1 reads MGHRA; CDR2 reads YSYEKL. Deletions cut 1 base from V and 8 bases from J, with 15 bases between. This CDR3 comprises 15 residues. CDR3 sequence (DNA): TGCGCCAGCAGCCAAGCTTGGCGGGGTGGGGATGAGCAGTTCTTC. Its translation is CASSQAWRGGDEQFF.

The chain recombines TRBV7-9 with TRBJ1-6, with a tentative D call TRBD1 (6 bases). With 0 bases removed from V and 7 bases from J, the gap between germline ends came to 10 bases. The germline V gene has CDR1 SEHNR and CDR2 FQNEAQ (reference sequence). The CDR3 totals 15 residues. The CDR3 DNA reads TGTGCCAGCAGCTTAGCGGGGGGCGGGAATTCACCCCTCCACTTT. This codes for CASSLAGGGNSPLHF.

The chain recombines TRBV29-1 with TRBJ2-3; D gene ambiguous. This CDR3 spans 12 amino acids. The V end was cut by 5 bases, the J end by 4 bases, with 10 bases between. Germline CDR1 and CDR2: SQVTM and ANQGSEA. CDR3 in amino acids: CSVLHKSDTQYF. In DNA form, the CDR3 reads TGCAGCGTTCTTCACAAGTCAGATACGCAGTATTTT.

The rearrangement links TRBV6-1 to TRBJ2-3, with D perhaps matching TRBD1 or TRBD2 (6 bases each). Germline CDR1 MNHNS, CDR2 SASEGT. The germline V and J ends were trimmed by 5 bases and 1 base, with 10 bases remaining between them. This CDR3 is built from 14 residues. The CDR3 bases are TGTGCCAGCAGTACCCGGGGGCGCACAGATACGCAGTATTTT. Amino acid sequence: CASSTRGRTDTQYF.

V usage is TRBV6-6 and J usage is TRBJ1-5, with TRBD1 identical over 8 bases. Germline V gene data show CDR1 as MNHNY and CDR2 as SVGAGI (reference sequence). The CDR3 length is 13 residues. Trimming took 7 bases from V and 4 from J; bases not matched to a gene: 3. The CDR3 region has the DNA TGTGCCAGCAACACAGGGGGTAATCAGCCCCAGCATTTT. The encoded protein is CASNTGGNQPQHF.

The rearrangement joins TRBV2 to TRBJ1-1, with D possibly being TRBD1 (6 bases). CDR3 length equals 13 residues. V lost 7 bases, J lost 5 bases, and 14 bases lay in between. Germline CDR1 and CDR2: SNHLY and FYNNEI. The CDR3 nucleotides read TGTGCCAGCATACGGACAGTCGGGACTGAAGCTTTCTTT. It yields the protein CASIRTVGTEAFF. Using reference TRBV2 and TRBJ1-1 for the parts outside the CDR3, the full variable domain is EPEVTQTPSHQVTQMGQEVILRCVPISNHLYFYWYRQILGQKVEFLVSFYNNEISEKSEIFDDQFSVERPDGSNFTLKIRSTKLEDSAMYFCASIRTVGTEAFFGQGTRLTVV.